This T cell receptor beta chain was captured by sequencing in a study of blood T cells in healthy people across ages (dated by TCRdb to the mid-2010s). With regard to the full study: In model experiments, roughly one uniquely barcoded TCR beta cDNA molecule per two T cells was captured by template switching. Age-related changes in TCR beta repertoire diversity were measured in the study by deep sequencing normalized with unique cDNA molecular identifiers. The donors were divided into four age groups: young (average around 17 years), middle-aged (about 41), aged (around 67) and long-lived (82). For two donors (one aged 18 to 29 and one aged 80 or older), the study analyzed two additional independent replicas of 1 million unique cDNA reads from the same blood draw. What the work shows at the level of the full study, not this receptor alone: Bulk unsorted PBMC profiling prevented conclusive comparison of naive and antigen-experienced compartments. Estimates of total diversity from one million sequenced T cells were regarded as lower bounds and underestimates. A strong correlation was found between observed TCR beta diversity and the percentage of naive T cells measured by flow cytometry. Because donor CMV infection status was unknown, age-related changes in expanded clonotypes were potentially confounded. As age increased, observed TCR beta diversity per million T cells dropped in a roughly linear way, and a significant reduction was already evident by age about 40. Compared with the aged group, more naive CD4+ T cells, fewer expanded clones and increased TCR diversity were shown by the long-lived group, suggesting age selection.

Library generation was performed with 5' RACE. The sequencer listed for this sample is Illumina HiSeq 2500. The second PCR ran for about 7 to 11 cycles and used a J-beta primer mix along with a sample-barcoded 5' primer. Each TCR beta cDNA molecule received a unique molecular identifier from a template-switch 5' adaptor carrying 12 random nucleotides. At least 2.5 million CDR3-containing paired-end reads were obtained from each sample. All of the RNA was converted into first-strand cDNA using the Mint cDNA synthesis kit, with a TRBC-specific oligonucleotide serving as the primer. All cDNA was treated with uracil-DNA glycosylase and then went through a first 18-cycle PCR with the universal primers M1SS and BC2_uni_R. As for the original processing: Normalization of each sample was performed by random selection of 1 million high-quality reads, each carrying a distinct molecular identifier. Instead of being binned into consensus sequences, reads with shared molecular identifiers were discarded. MiTCR, with a Q25 quality threshold and the strictest error-elimination algorithm, was used for CDR3 identification, clonotype clustering and error correction. A nonparametric unseen species model with Euler transformation was used to estimate a lower bound on total TCR beta diversity. The public reads were quality trimmed at Q25 with fastp and then assembled into clones with MiXCR by TCRdb, keeping productive beta chains. Entries are consolidated by CDR3 protein sequence, retaining the most common genes and DNA. For this entry, the V and J calls and clone size follow TCRdb and not the study's own pipeline. Within this sample are approximately 780,000 distinct CDR3 sequences, with roughly 26% of them counted one time only. Under 3% of the sample is in the top ten clones.

Between the V and J ends, shortened by 6 bases and 0 bases respectively, the junction contains 9 bases. Via the germline V gene, CDR1 is SGHDN and CDR2 FVKESK. Including cysteine and phenylalanine, the CDR3 has 14 amino acids. The CDR3 DNA has 42 bases and is translated from base 1. Systemically healthy Caucasian individuals from Russia, around 39 in total and aged about 6 to 100 years, were included as donors. Ten milliliters of peripheral blood were drawn from each donor into EDTA-treated Vacutainer tubes. Ficoll-Paque density-gradient centrifugation was used to isolate PBMCs, with at least 6 million obtained per sample. Trizol reagent was used to extract total RNA from PBMCs, with at least 5 micrograms per sample. The percentages of naive CD45RAhigh/CD27high T cells were determined by flow cytometry on a PBMC aliquot from every donor. Of note for this clonotype: Its specific antigen is unknown. No per-base quality is available; no much larger clone lies one base away.

These data were also filed under a second study, of T cells of mothers and their children. The other study reports the following: Nine systemically healthy Caucasian individuals served as donors, namely three mothers together with their six children. cDNA synthesis consumed the entire amount of extracted RNA, loaded at approximately 1.6 ug RNA in each 15 ul reaction. Sample barcodes and 2-4 random nucleotides were added via the M1S primer in the second PCR. Over 8 million TCR beta CDR3 reads were obtained for each mother, and 2.5 million to 3 million reads were obtained for each child. Thymic selection similarly shapes TCR recombination output in related and unrelated pairs, with minor effect from inherited differences. Normalized repertoire overlap was always found to be slightly, but never significantly, higher in related mother-child pairs than in unrelated mother-child pairs. With a sensitivity of approximately 100 clones per million clonotypes, no persistent microchimeric T cell clones were detected. To look for features that set related mother-child pairs apart from unrelated individuals, the researchers ran deep NGS to compare the TCR beta repertoires of mothers and children. Mothers averaged approximately 40 +/- 4 years of age and children averaged around 10 +/- 4 years. Libraries were sequenced on Illumina HiSeq 2000 with 100+100 nt paired-end reads after adapter ligation with NEBNext reagents. To prevent cross-contamination, the mother and child libraries were prepared one month apart and sequenced in separate runs. Each donor had between roughly 500,000 and 2,200,000 distinct TCR beta clonotypes identified. Naive TCR beta clonotypes were estimated from low-frequency clonotypes matched to each donor's FACS-determined naive share, without sorting.

The sample taken for sequencing was blood. This chain joins TRBV14 to TRBJ2-1; there is no confident call for the D gene. The sequence was collected from a boy aged 5-17 years in good health. The CDR3 protein is CASSGFSSYNEQFF. The DNA sequence follows: TGTGCCAGCAGTGGGTTTAGCTCCTACAATGAGCAGTTCTTC.